These 21 T cell receptor beta chains originate from one sample sequenced in a study of T-cell memory formation after mild COVID-19. MiXCR was run by TCRdb on the 5' RACE reads, yielding one entry per CDR3 protein. The sample lists roughly 300,000 distinct CDR3 sequences; 15% to 20% were seen once. The sequencing sample was made of PBMCs or a T cell subset sorted from them (not recorded which). The receptor source for this set is a man in his late teens or twenties who had mild COVID-19 (a few samples of this study predate the infection). Cell type and time point are not known.

The chain has TRBV27 and TRBJ2-7; D not certain. The CDR3 is 11 residues long. Looked up from germline, CDR1 is MNHEY and CDR2 is SMNVEV (reference sequence). Trimming removed 5 bases from V and 7 bases from J, with 9 bases in between. This CDR3 is CASSHGLEQYF. The CDR3 bases are TGTGCCAGCAGTCACGGCTTAGAGCAGTACTTC.

This clonotype has only a few counts. The V and J genes are TRBV5-1 and TRBJ2-3; D not certain. The CDR3 sequence is 15 residues long. Trimming took 4 bases from V and 1 from J, leaving 13 bases between them. Germline CDR1 SGHRS, CDR2 YFSETQ. In nucleotides, the CDR3 is TGCGCCAGCAGCCTCACCCTAAGGGGCACAGATACGCAGTATTTT. This encodes CASSLTLRGTDTQYF.

This clonotype was found many times. This chain uses TRBV18 with TRBJ2-2; the D gene is possibly TRBD1 (5 bases). Looked up from germline, CDR1 is KGHSH and CDR2 is LQKENI. Deletions cut 0 bases from V and 7 bases from J, with 12 bases between. This CDR3 has 15 amino acids. This chain's CDR3 is CASSPPSGMVGELFF. CDR3 coding DNA: TGTGCCAGCTCACCACCGTCAGGGATGGTCGGGGAGCTGTTTTTT.

The chain combines TRBV5-1 with TRBJ1-1, with D perhaps matching TRBD1 (5 bases). This CDR3 comprises 15 residues. Germline-derived CDR1 and CDR2 are SGHRS and YFSETQ. V shed 0 bases and J shed 3 bases, with 12 bases lying between them. The CDR3 DNA sequence: TGCGCCAGCAGCTTGGCAACTGCGGGGGACACTGAAGCTTTCTTT. The encoded protein is CASSLATAGDTEAFF.

This sequence joins TRBV18 and TRBJ1-2, with unresolved D. This CDR3 spans 13 amino acids. V was pared by 5 bases and J by 0 bases, with 7 bases between. The germline gives CDR1 KGHSH, CDR2 LQKENI. CDR3 residues: CASSANANYGYTF. The CDR3 DNA reads as TGTGCCAGCTCAGCCAATGCTAACTATGGCTACACCTTC.

The chain's CDR3 is CASSSRQGTGYGYTF. DNA for the CDR3: TGTGCCAGCAGCTCTCGACAGGGGACGGGCTATGGCTACACCTTC. The rearrangement joins TRBV7-8 to TRBJ1-2, with 8 bases matching TRBD1. J gave up 4 bases and V 4 bases, and 8 bases lay outside the gene matches. Germline V gene data show CDR1 as SGHVS and CDR2 as FQNEAQ. CDR3 length: 15 residues. The full variable domain, in which reference TRBV7-8 and TRBJ1-2 provide the parts outside the CDR3, is GAGVSQSPRYKVAKRGQDVALRCDPISGHVSLFWYQQALGQGPEFLTYFQNEAQLDKSGLPSDRFFAERPEGSVSTLKIQRTQQEDSAVYLCASSSRQGTGYGYTFGSGTRLTVV.

As DNA, the CDR3 is TGTGCCAGCAGCCCGAGGCAGGGGGTCAACGAGCAGTACGTC. Translated, it gives CASSPRQGVNEQYV. J is TRBJ2-7 and V is TRBV7-9; 7 nucleotides agree with TRBD1. The V gene's germline CDR1 is SEHNR and CDR2 FQNEAQ (reference sequence). The V and J ends lost 5 bases and 5 bases, in that order; junction bases with no gene match: 9. CDR3 length equals 14 residues.

The rearrangement uses TRBV12-3 or TRBV12-4 and TRBJ1-1, with TRBD1 as a possible D gene (6 bases). The CDR3 spans 18 residues. Trimming stripped 6 bases from V and 0 bases from J, with 23 bases between. The DNA for the CDR3 is TGTGCCAGCAGCGCGCAGGGGAGGGGAGTCCTCATGAACACTGAAGCTTTCTTT. Translation: CASSAQGRGVLMNTEAFF.

The chain has TRBV19 and TRBJ2-1; 8 bases are a match to TRBD1. J was trimmed by 9 bases and V by 6 bases; bases with no gene match: 7. Germline V gives CDR1 LNHDA, CDR2 SQIVND (reference sequence). The CDR3 extends over 13 amino acids. CDR3 residues: CASRGQGSGEQFF. The DNA of the CDR3 is TGTGCCAGTAGAGGACAGGGTAGCGGTGAGCAGTTCTTC.

The chain has TRBV7-2 and TRBJ1-5, with a tentative D call TRBD1 (5 bases). This CDR3 contains 13 residues. CDR1 is SGHTA, CDR2 FQGNSA, per germline. V gave up 4 bases and J gave up 4 bases, with 8 bases separating them. CDR3 loop: CASSSRDNQPQHF. Here the CDR3 DNA reads TGTGCCAGCAGCTCCAGGGATAATCAGCCCCAGCATTTT.

This clonotype came up a few times. The V gene is TRBV6-5, the J gene TRBJ2-4, with D perhaps given as TRBD1 or TRBD2 (5 bases each). CDR3 length equals 15 residues. V was trimmed by 6 bases and J by 7 bases, leaving 19 bases between them. CDR1 and CDR2 from the germline V gene are MNHEY and SVGAGI. This chain's CDR3 is CASSPSWGEGNIQYF. The CDR3 region has the DNA TGTGCCAGCAGCCCCTCTTGGGGTGAGGGGAACATTCAGTACTTC.

This clonotype was recorded a few times. The chain recombines TRBV5-1 with TRBJ2-1, with TRBD1 identical over 12 bases. After removal of 3 bases from V and 7 bases from J, the junction contained 8 bases not matched to a gene. CDR1 and CDR2 from the germline V gene are SGHRS and YFSETQ. CDR3 size: 16 residues. CDR3 region: CASSWPRDRGRNEQFF. The CDR3 nucleotides read TGCGCCAGCAGCTGGCCCCGGGACAGGGGGCGGAATGAGCAGTTCTTC.

This clonotype was seen a few times. The gene calls are TRBV7-8 and TRBJ1-5; the D is unclear. V lost 1 base, J lost 4 bases, and 11 bases lay in between. The length of the CDR3 is 15 residues. Germline V gene data show CDR1 as SGHVS and CDR2 as FQNEAQ. CDR3 loop: CASSLVQASNQPQHF. In DNA, the CDR3 is TGTGCCAGCAGCTTAGTGCAGGCTTCTAATCAGCCCCAGCATTTT.

The J gene is TRBJ1-1, the V gene TRBV9; D is perhaps TRBD1 (6 bases). This CDR3 has 15 amino acids. Trimming pared 4 bases from V and 0 bases from J, leaving 13 bases between. Germline V lookup: CDR1 SGDLS, CDR2 YYNGEE. The CDR3 loop is CASSTEGVMNTEAFF. In DNA, the CDR3 is TGTGCCAGCAGCACCGAGGGGGTCATGAACACTGAAGCTTTCTTT.

This clonotype was observed a few times. This chain uses TRBV6-2 or TRBV6-3 with TRBJ2-7, with no clear D. CDR3 length: 12 residues. CDR1 and CDR2 from the germline V gene are MNHEY and SVGEGT. Between the trimmed V and J ends, which lost 8 bases and 2 bases, there was a span of 10 bases. CDR3 sequence (DNA): TGTGCCAGCGGGGATAATCCCTACGAGCAGTACGTC. Its translation: CASGDNPYEQYV.

V gene TRBV4-1 combines with J gene TRBJ1-6, with a weak D call TRBD1 (6 bases). Germline CDR1 is MGHRA and CDR2 is YSYEKL. V lost 2 bases and J 11 bases, leaving 19 bases between the germline ends. There are 16 residues in the CDR3. The CDR3 DNA is TGCGCCAGCAGCCAATTCCGGACGAGACAGGAACCACCCCTCCACTTT. This encodes CASSQFRTRQEPPLHF.

This clonotype was found many times. This chain joins TRBV6-5 and TRBJ2-3; D may be TRBD1 (6 bases). With 6 bases removed from V and 5 bases from J, the gap between germline ends came to 12 bases. The germline V gene encodes CDR1 MNHEY and CDR2 SVGAGI. The CDR3 is made up of 13 amino acids. The CDR3 sequence is CASRFRQEDTQYF. The CDR3 bases are TGTGCCAGCAGGTTCCGACAGGAAGATACGCAGTATTTT.

This clonotype has a count of ten or more. J is TRBJ2-3 and V is TRBV4-2; tentatively, D is TRBD1 (5 bases). Looked up from germline, CDR1 is LGHNA and CDR2 is YNFKEQ. Deletions cut 0 bases from V and 2 bases from J, with 9 bases between. The CDR3 runs 15 residues. The CDR3 DNA reads as TGTGCCAGCAGCCAAGATCAGGGCCTCACAGATACGCAGTATTTT. As protein: CASSQDQGLTDTQYF.

At least ten counts were recorded for this clonotype. The chain joins TRBV5-1 to TRBJ2-1; D may be TRBD1 (6 bases). The CDR3 is 15 residues long. The germline V and J ends were trimmed by 3 bases and 0 bases, with 10 bases remaining between them. Germline CDR1 SGHRS, CDR2 YFSETQ. CDR3 sequence reads: CASSWTESSYNEQFF. The CDR3, as DNA: TGCGCCAGCAGCTGGACAGAGAGCTCCTACAATGAGCAGTTCTTC.

The V and J genes are TRBV10-3 and TRBJ1-2; tentative D call: TRBD1 (6 bases). Germline V lookup: CDR1 ENHRY, CDR2 SYGVKD. The V end was cut by 3 bases, the J end by 4 bases, with 9 bases between. CDR3 length: 13 amino acids. CDR3 bases: TGTGCCATCAGTGATACAGGGTCCTATGGCTACACCTTC. As protein: CAISDTGSYGYTF.

This chain links TRBV7-2 with TRBJ2-3, with D tentatively TRBD2 (5 bases). Trimming stripped 7 bases from V and 0 bases from J, with 14 bases between. Per germline, CDR1 SGHTA and CDR2 FQGNSA. The CDR3 spans 15 residues. The CDR3 nucleotides are TGTGCCAGCACCCTGGGAGTACCTAGCACAGATACGCAGTATTTT. Translation gives CASTLGVPSTDTQYF.